Following are 21 T cell receptor beta chains from one sample sequenced in a study of T cell clonality in common variable immunodeficiency. Overall study findings and caveats: Common variable immunodeficiency TCR beta sequences reportedly had fewer deletions and N-nucleotide insertions.

Method: immunoSEQ multiplex PCR; TCRdb's copy keeps in-frame clones and lacks some. Recorded here are fewer than 40,000 clones, none singletons. Antigen specificity for these receptors is unknown. Sample: peripheral blood mononuclear cells. The receptors stem from a human donor with common variable immunodeficiency.

This clone was recorded a few times. The CDR3 end is not reached by the read, which stops 3 residues before it; the germline J gene fills it in. This chain joins TRBV10-1 and TRBJ2-7; D is perhaps TRBD1 (6 bases). CDR3 length equals 15 residues. Germline values: CDR1 WNHNN, CDR2 SYGVQD (reference sequence). The germline V and J ends were trimmed by 0 bases and 3 bases, with 12 bases remaining between them. CDR3 DNA, as far as it was read: TGCGCCAGCAGTGAGTCGATTCTGGACAGCTACGAG. It yields the protein CASSESILDSYE. The CDR3 in its entirety is CASSESILDSYEQYF.

This clone has only a few counts. CDR3 loop: CASSPVADTIYF. The DNA read from the CDR3 is TGTGCCAGCTCACCCGTAGCAGACACC. The chain joins TRBV18 to TRBJ1-3; no clear D gene. The read ends 3 residues before the CDR3 terminus; that terminus is restored from the germline J gene. V lost 3 bases and J lost 8, with 8 bases in between. The CDR3 runs to 12 residues. Germline CDR1 KGHSH, CDR2 LQKENI.

There are a few counts of this clone. The read ends 3 residues early relative to the CDR3; the germline J gene fills the gap. V usage is TRBV6-2 or TRBV6-3 and J usage is TRBJ2-2, with a possible D match to TRBD1 (6 bases). Per germline, CDR1 MNHEY and CDR2 SVGEGT. This CDR3 is 14 amino acids long. The V gene lost 9 bases and the J gene lost 9 bases, with 20 bases spanning the gap. The CDR3 sequence is CASRRPYRAWELFF. The CDR3 bases that were read are TGTGCCAGTCGCCGACCTTACAGGGCATGGGAG.

This clone showed up many times. The CDR3 end falls 3 residues outside the read, so it is completed with the germline J gene. The genes are TRBV6-4 and TRBJ1-2; 7 positions agree with TRBD1. Germline values: CDR1 MRHNA, CDR2 SNTAGT. This CDR3 is 12 amino acids long. The chain's CDR3 is CASSYRGGGYTF. CDR3 DNA, as far as it was read: TGTGCCAGCAGTTACAGGGGAGGAGGC.

This clone was detected only a few times. CDR3 protein: CAWTQAPGGYTF. CDR3 DNA, as far as it was read: TGTGCCTGGACCCAGGCCCCCGGTGGC. The genes are TRBV30 and TRBJ1-2; D not resolved. The read finishes 3 residues shy of the CDR3 end, and the germline J gene is used to complete it. The germline CDR1 and CDR2 sequences are GTSNPN and SVGIG (reference sequence). The CDR3 runs to 12 residues. The V end lost 4 bases, the J end lost 7 bases, and 13 bases lay between the germline ends.

This clone came up many times. The sequence runs out 3 residues before the end of the CDR3; the remainder is reconstructed from the germline J gene. The rearrangement uses TRBV19 and TRBJ2-5; 9 nucleotides match TRBD2. The CDR3 is 14 residues long. V dropped 7 bases and J dropped 2; count of bases not matched to a gene: 5. Germline V gene sequence: CDR1 LNHDA, CDR2 SQIVND (reference sequence). The CDR3 loop is CASKMAGGQETQYF. The sequenced CDR3 bases are TGTGCCAGTAAAATGGCGGGAGGGCAAGAGACC. The full variable domain, with the rest looked up from reference TRBV19 and TRBJ2-5, is DGGITQSPKYLFRKEGQNVTLSCEQNLNHDAMYWYRQDPGQGLRLIYYSQIVNDFQKGDIAEGYSVSREKKESFPLTVTSAQKNPTAFYLCASKMAGGQETQYFGPGTRLLVL.

This clone is labeled as medium-sized (0.01 to 0.1%). The read ends 3 residues early relative to the CDR3; the germline J gene fills the gap. This chain connects TRBV9 to TRBJ1-4, with TRBD1 as a possible D gene (6 bases). Trimming pared 3 bases from V and 4 bases from J, leaving 13 bases between. The germline CDR1 and CDR2 sequences are SGDLS and YYNGEE. The CDR3 covers 15 residues. CDR3 bases read: TGTGCCAGCAGCGAATCCGGGACAAATAATGAAAAA. Its translation: CASSESGTNNEK. The complete CDR3 protein is CASSESGTNNEKLFF.

This clone came up many times. The CDR3 is cut off 3 residues early in the read; its end comes from the germline J gene. V gene TRBV7-9 combines with J gene TRBJ1-1, with a tentative D call TRBD1 (5 bases). V lost 0 bases to trimming and J lost 4 bases, with 9 bases between them. The CDR3 has 14 amino acids. Germline CDR1 is SEHNR and CDR2 is FQNEAQ (reference sequence). Incomplete CDR3 DNA: TGTGCCAGCAGCTTAGCAGGGGCGAGCACTGAA. It specifies CASSLAGASTE. The whole CDR3 sequence is CASSLAGASTEAFF.

Concerning this clone itself: The read comes to an end 3 residues before the CDR3 does, leaving the germline J gene to fill in the end. Within the sample, other DNA sequences also encode this same CDR3. The chain joins TRBV20-1 to TRBJ1-1, with D possibly being TRBD1 (5 bases). Trimming took 3 bases from V and 5 from J, leaving 13 bases between them. In germline, CDR1 is DFQATT, CDR2 SNEGSKA (reference sequence). The length of the CDR3 is 13 residues. The CDR3 sequence is CSASLQGGTEAFF. The sequenced CDR3 bases are TGCAGTGCTAGTTTGCAGGGTGGGACTGAA.

About this clone itself: The CDR3 extends 3 residues past the end of the read, so its final part is completed from the germline J gene. V is TRBV5-1 and J is TRBJ2-1; D is possibly TRBD2 (7 bases). CDR3 length: 13 amino acids. The ends were cut back, 3 bases at V and 9 bases at J, with 13 bases in the middle. Germline CDR1 reads SGHRS; CDR2 reads YFSETQ. CDR3 in amino acids: CASSSGGQVEQFF. CDR3 DNA, as far as it was read: TGCGCCAGCAGCTCCGGGGGGCAAGTTGAG.

This clone has a count of ten or more. The observed sequence ends 3 residues before the CDR3 terminus, with the missing tail filled in from the germline J gene. The V call is TRBV6-2 or TRBV6-3, the J call TRBJ2-1; 10 bases line up with TRBD1. The CDR3 totals 15 residues. From germline, CDR1 is MNHEY and CDR2 SVGEGT. Unmatched junction bases numbered 10, after V lost 9 bases and J lost 5 bases. This CDR3 is CASLDRGRRDNEQFF. CDR3 DNA (partial): TGTGCCAGTCTTGACAGGGGGCGGCGAGACAATGAG.

Details on this clone: The read finishes 3 residues shy of the CDR3 end, and the germline J gene is used to complete it. The chain combines TRBV7-3 with TRBJ2-7, with 8 bases that match TRBD2. V lost 4 bases, J lost 4 bases, and 12 bases stayed unmatched. The CDR3 has 16 residues. Germline assignment: CDR1 SGHTA and CDR2 FQGTGA. The CDR3 sequence: CASSSDGGGTRYEQYF. CDR3 bases read: TGTGCCAGCAGCTCAGACGGGGGGGGGACGAGGTACGAG.

In this sample, this clone turned up many times. CDR3 residues: CAWNLPRTGFSSPLHF. The sequenced part of the CDR3 DNA is TGTGCCTGGAACCTTCCTCGGACAGGTTTCAGTTCACCC. The chain couples TRBV30 to TRBJ1-6; 7 bases align to TRBD1. Sequencing ends 3 residues short of the CDR3 end; the germline J gene provides the rest. The J segment lost 9 bases and the V segment lost 4 bases, leaving 15 bases of the junction unmatched. The CDR3 loop spans 16 amino acids. CDR1 is GTSNPN, CDR2 SVGIG, per germline (reference sequence).

About this clone: The CDR3 end lies 3 residues beyond the end of the read and is filled in from the germline J gene. This sequence joins TRBV5-1 and TRBJ2-3; 11 bases are a match to TRBD2. Germline V gives CDR1 SGHRS, CDR2 YFSETQ. V lost 2 bases and J lost 4; bases outside the gene matches: 3. This CDR3 has 15 amino acids. CDR3 DNA, as far as it was read: TGCGCCAGCAGCTTTACTAGCGGGGGATCAGATACG. This gives the protein CASSFTSGGSDT. From start to end, the CDR3 is CASSFTSGGSDTQYF.

As concerns this clone: The read terminates 3 residues ahead of where the CDR3 ends, so the germline J gene completes it. V and J are TRBV19 and TRBJ1-1; maybe TRBD1 (6 bases). Germline CDR1 LNHDA, CDR2 SQIVND (reference sequence). V was clipped by 4 bases and J by 3 bases, with 12 bases between them. The CDR3 extends over 14 amino acids. The sequenced part of the CDR3 DNA is TGTGCCAGTAGTACGCAGGGGCTTCACACTGAA. This sequence encodes CASSTQGLHTE. The whole CDR3 protein reads CASSTQGLHTEAFF.

A remark on this clone: Read sequence stops 3 residues before the CDR3 end, and the germline J gene provides the missing end. The J gene is TRBJ1-2, the V gene TRBV20-1, with 7 bases matching TRBD1. This CDR3 has 15 amino acids. The V and J ends lost 5 bases and 1 base, in that order; junction bases with no gene match: 10. Per the germline V gene, CDR1 is DFQATT and CDR2 is SNEGSKA (reference sequence). The CDR3 here is CSASKRDSHNYGYTF. The DNA read from the CDR3 is TGCAGTGCTTCAAAAAGGGACAGCCATAACTATGGC.

Regarding this clone: The read halts 3 residues ahead of the CDR3 end, with the missing end drawn from the germline J gene. The rearrangement joins TRBV20-1 to TRBJ2-7; 7 bases map to TRBD1. The V gene end was trimmed by 1 base and the J gene end by 1 base; junction bases not matched to a gene: 7. CDR3 length: 15 residues. Germline assignment: CDR1 DFQATT and CDR2 SNEGSKA (reference sequence). Partial CDR3 DNA: TGCAGTGCTAGAGGCCGGGCAGGGGGATCCTACGAG. Translation: CSARGRAGGSYE. The entire CDR3 is CSARGRAGGSYEQYF.

A few counts support this clone. The sequenced fragment ends 3 residues before the CDR3 boundary, so the rest is inferred from the germline J gene. The rearrangement links TRBV5-1 to TRBJ2-5; TRBD1 agrees at 10 bases. The V segment lost 2 bases and the J segment 4 bases; nucleotides outside the gene matches: 5. CDR1 and CDR2 from the germline V gene are SGHRS and YFSETQ. The CDR3 has 15 residues. CDR3 in amino acids: CASSLDRGRGETQYF. The CDR3 bases that were read are TGCGCCAGCAGCTTAGACAGGGGGCGGGGAGAGACC.

As for this clone: Read sequence stops 3 residues before the CDR3 end, and the germline J gene provides the missing end. V is TRBV7-2 and J is TRBJ1-2; D unclear. V was pared by 2 bases and J by 2 bases, with 6 bases between. From germline, CDR1 is SGHTA and CDR2 FQGNSA. The CDR3 totals 13 residues. The part of the CDR3 DNA that was read is TGTGCCAGCAGCTTAAACAGCAACTATGGC. This encodes CASSLNSNYG. From start to end, the CDR3 is CASSLNSNYGYTF.

This clone was recorded many times. The read ends 3 residues early relative to the CDR3; the germline J gene fills the gap. This chain joins TRBV5-1 and TRBJ1-6; perhaps TRBD1 as D (5 bases). The CDR3 contains 15 residues. Germline-derived CDR1 and CDR2 are SGHRS and YFSETQ. With 0 bases removed from V and 6 bases from J, the gap between germline ends came to 10 bases. The CDR3 reads CASSLAGGGNSPLHF. The CDR3 bases that were read are TGCGCCAGCAGCTTGGCGGGGGGTGGTAATTCACCC.

This clone showed up many times. Sequencing ends 3 residues short of the CDR3 end; the germline J gene provides the rest. The J gene is TRBJ2-3, the V gene TRBV7-3; 8 nucleotides align to TRBD1. Unmatched junction bases numbered 7, after V lost 5 bases and J lost 6 bases. Looked up from germline, CDR1 is SGHTA and CDR2 is FQGTGA. The CDR3 has 14 residues. The sequenced part of the CDR3 DNA is TGTGCCAGCAGCCCGGACAGGGTATCGGATACG. Translated: CASSPDRVSDT. The whole CDR3 protein is CASSPDRVSDTQYF.